Described below is a single T cell receptor beta chain sequence and its context. This sample is part of a study of cytomegalovirus exposure and HLA in healthy donors. 13 Jbeta primers and 60 Vbeta primers were used for the PCR. Profiled with immunoSEQ multiplex PCR; TCRdb holds only in-frame clones, not every one. This table has about 160,000 clones, nearly 80% appearing once. The CDR3 runs to 14 residues. V was trimmed by 4 bases and J by 3 bases, leaving 13 bases between them. Germline values: CDR1 SGDLS, CDR2 YYNGEE. The source is a young man in good health and CMV-seropositive. Sequencing was done on a sample of PBMCs. This chain uses TRBV9 with TRBJ1-2; perhaps TRBD1 as D (5 bases). The CDR3 DNA reads as TGTGCCAGCAGCCCAGGTGGGGACTACTATGGCTACACCTTC. This sequence encodes CASSPGGDYYGYTF.